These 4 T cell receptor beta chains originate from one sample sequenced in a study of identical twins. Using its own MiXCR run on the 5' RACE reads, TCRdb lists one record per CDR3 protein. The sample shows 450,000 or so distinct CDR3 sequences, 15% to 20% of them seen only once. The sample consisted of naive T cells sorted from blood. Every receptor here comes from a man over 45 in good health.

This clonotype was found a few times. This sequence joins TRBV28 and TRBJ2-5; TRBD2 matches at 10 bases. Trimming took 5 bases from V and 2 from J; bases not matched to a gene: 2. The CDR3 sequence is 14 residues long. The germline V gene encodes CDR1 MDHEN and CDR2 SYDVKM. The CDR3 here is CASSGTSAQETQYF. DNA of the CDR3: TGTGCCAGCAGTGGGACTAGCGCTCAAGAGACCCAGTACTTC.

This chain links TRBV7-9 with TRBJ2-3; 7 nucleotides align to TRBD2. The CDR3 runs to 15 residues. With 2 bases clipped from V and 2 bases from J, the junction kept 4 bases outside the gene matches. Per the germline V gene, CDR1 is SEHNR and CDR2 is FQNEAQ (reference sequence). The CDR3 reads CASSLLAEITDTQYF. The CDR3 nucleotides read TGTGCCAGCAGCTTACTAGCGGAGATCACAGATACGCAGTATTTT.

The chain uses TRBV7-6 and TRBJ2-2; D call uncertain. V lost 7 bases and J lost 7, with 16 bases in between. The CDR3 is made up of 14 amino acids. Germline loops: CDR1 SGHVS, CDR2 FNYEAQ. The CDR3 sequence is CASTPIQFHGELFF. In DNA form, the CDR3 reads TGTGCCAGCACCCCTATACAGTTTCACGGGGAGCTGTTTTTT.

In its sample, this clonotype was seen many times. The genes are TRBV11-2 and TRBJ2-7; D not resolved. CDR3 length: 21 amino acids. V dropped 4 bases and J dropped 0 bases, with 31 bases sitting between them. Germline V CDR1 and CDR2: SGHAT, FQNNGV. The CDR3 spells CASSWKEVPETATPSSYEQYF. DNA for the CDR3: TGTGCCAGCAGCTGGAAAGAAGTCCCGGAGACCGCGACCCCGAGCTCCTACGAGCAGTACTTC.